Listed below are T cell receptor beta chains from one sample, sequenced in a study of cytomegalovirus exposure and HLA in healthy donors. Sequencing used immunoSEQ multiplex PCR; TCRdb keeps in-frame clones, though not all of them. The data show around 150,000 clones, with roughly 76% seen just once and about 1.3% held by the top ten. The specimen sequenced was PBMCs. Source of these receptors: a man between 60 and 75 years old in good health and CMV-seronegative. Both conserved end residues are part of each CDR3. The D gene is left open where the match is weak. Not every row has a clone size; where given, it reads once, few, many or a size class.

v_gene,d_gene,abundance,j_gene,CDR3nt,CDR3aa
TRBV7-2,TRBD2,once,TRBJ2-5,TGTGCCAGCAGCTTAGGGCGGGGGGGCCAAGAGATCCAGTACTTC,CASSLGRGGQEIQYF
TRBV29-1,TRBD1,NA,TRBJ1-5,TGCAGCGTTGAAGCCGGCCAAGGCACAGGGGGGTCTCAGCCCCAGCATTTT,CSVEAGQGTGGSQPQHF
TRBV18,TRBD1,NA,TRBJ2-2,TGTGCCAGCTCACCACTTGGACAGGTGGACACCGGGGAGCTGTTTTTT,CASSPLGQVDTGELFF
TRBV7-2,NA,NA,TRBJ1-6,TGTGCCAGCACCTCGGGTTCACCCCTCCACTTT,CASTSGSPLHF
TRBV5-1,TRBD1,NA,TRBJ2-3,TGCGCCAGCTCTGGGGTCGGGACAGATAGCACAGATACGCAGTATTTT,CASSGVGTDSTDTQYF
TRBV28,TRBD1,NA,TRBJ1-5,TGTGCCAGCAGTGCCCCGGGACAGGGTAGCAATCAGCCCCAGCATTTT,CASSAPGQGSNQPQHF
TRBV27,NA,NA,TRBJ2-2,TGTGCCAGCAGTTTTTACCCTGAGAGGACCGGGGAGCTGTTTTTT,CASSFYPERTGELFF
TRBV7-2,TRBD1,few,TRBJ2-2,TGTGCCAGCAGCACCTACAGGGGGCGCATCACCGGGGAGCTGTTTTTT,CASSTYRGRITGELFF
TRBV10-2,TRBD1,NA,TRBJ2-1,TGCGCCAGCAAACCGGGACAGCCGATATACAATGAGCAGTTCTTC,CASKPGQPIYNEQFF
TRBV6-5,NA,NA,TRBJ2-7,TGTGCCAGCAGTTACTCGTGGCAGGCTTCCTACGAGCAGTACTTC,CASSYSWQASYEQYF
TRBV7-2,NA,NA,TRBJ2-4,TGTGCCAGCAGCTTAGTTCTGGAGGGGAACATTCAGTACTTC,CASSLVLEGNIQYF
TRBV5-1,NA,NA,TRBJ1-1,TGCGCCAGTAGGAGCGGGACATTGAACACTGAAGCTTTCTTT,CASRSGTLNTEAFF
TRBV2,TRBD2,NA,TRBJ2-3,TGTGCCAGCAGTGACGCGACTAGCGGGGGTGTGGGGAGAGATACGCAGTATTTT,CASSDATSGGVGRDTQYF
TRBV6-1,NA,NA,TRBJ2-1,TGTGCCAGCAGCGGAGTCTCCTACAATGAGCAGTTCTTC,CASSGVSYNEQFF
TRBV7-6,NA,few,TRBJ1-6,TGTGCCAGCAGCGGAGACGACAGAAATTCACCCCTCCACTTT,CASSGDDRNSPLHF
TRBV9,NA,NA,TRBJ2-3,TGTGCCAGCAGCCCGGGCGGGGGCCCAGATACGCAGTATTTT,CASSPGGGPDTQYF
TRBV19,NA,NA,TRBJ2-1,TGTGCCAGTAGGAGGAGTCAACGCTCCTACAATGAGCAGTTCTTC,CASRRSQRSYNEQFF
TRBV15,TRBD1,NA,TRBJ2-7,TGTGCCACCAGCAGAGACCCGGACAGGGGTCGGGGCTACGAGCAGTACTTC,CATSRDPDRGRGYEQYF
TRBV27,TRBD2,NA,TRBJ2-3,TGTGCCAGCAGTTTGCAGACTAGCTCCACAGATACGCAGTATTTT,CASSLQTSSTDTQYF
TRBV7-3,NA,NA,TRBJ2-1,TGTGCCAGCAGCTTAACCCCTTCGGGGTATCATGAGCAGTTCTTC,CASSLTPSGYHEQFF
TRBV30,TRBD2,once,TRBJ2-3,TGTGCCTGGAGTGGGACTAGCAGAACAGATACGCAGTATTTT,CAWSGTSRTDTQYF
TRBV5-1,NA,NA,TRBJ2-5,TGCGCCAGCAGCTTCGCGGAACAAGAGACCCAGTACTTC,CASSFAEQETQYF
TRBV7-8,TRBD2,NA,TRBJ2-3,TGTGCCAGCAGCCCTTCGGGAGGGGCTCATCTCACAGATACGCAGTATTTT,CASSPSGGAHLTDTQYF
TRBV30,NA,NA,TRBJ2-5,TGTGCCTGGAGTGTAAGGGGGACGGTGGGAACTGGAGAGACCCAGTACTTC,CAWSVRGTVGTGETQYF
TRBV7-2,NA,NA,TRBJ1-6,TGTGCCAGCAGCTTAGACTACGATTCACCCCTCCACTTT,CASSLDYDSPLHF
TRBV11-2,TRBD2,NA,TRBJ2-2,TGTGCCAGCAGCTCGACTAGCGCCGGGGAGCTGTTTTTT,CASSSTSAGELFF
TRBV7-6,NA,NA,TRBJ2-2,TGTGCCAGCAGCCGGGGGTGGGAGGACCTCACCGGGGAGCTGTTTTTT,CASSRGWEDLTGELFF
TRBV7-9,TRBD2,NA,TRBJ2-1,TGTGCCAGCAGCTTCCAAGGGACTAGCGAGAGTGAGCAGTTCTTC,CASSFQGTSESEQFF
TRBV28,NA,NA,TRBJ1-1,TGTGCCAGCAGTTTATGGCCGGACACTGAAGCTTTCTTT,CASSLWPDTEAFF
TRBV6-6,TRBD1,NA,TRBJ1-5,TGTGCCAGCAGTTATTTGATCGGACAGGGCTCTCAGCCCCAGCATTTT,CASSYLIGQGSQPQHF
TRBV5-4,TRBD2,NA,TRBJ2-5,TGTGCCAGCAGCTTGGGTACCCGGGCTAGCGGGGGGCCACCGGCCCAGTACTTC,CASSLGTRASGGPPAQYF
TRBV20-1,TRBD2,NA,TRBJ2-7,TGCAGTGCCCCCCTCGGGGGGAAGCAGTACTTC,CSAPLGGKQYF
TRBV6-1,NA,NA,TRBJ1-2,TGTGCCAGCAGAACAGGGTTACGGGGCTACACCTTC,CASRTGLRGYTF
TRBV5-4,NA,few,TRBJ1-1,TGTGCCAGCAGATTGAATATGAACACTGAAGCTTTCTTT,CASRLNMNTEAFF
TRBV6-9,NA,NA,TRBJ2-5,TGTGCCAGCAGTTATCTGAGGGGGGAGGGGGAGACCCAGTACTTC,CASSYLRGEGETQYF
TRBV30,NA,NA,TRBJ1-6,TGTGCCTGGAGTGTACTAAGGGGCACGACCTATAATTCACCCCTCCACTTT,CAWSVLRGTTYNSPLHF
TRBV9,NA,NA,TRBJ2-7,TGTGCCAGCAGCCCACAGGCGGACGGGTGGTACGAGCAGTACTTC,CASSPQADGWYEQYF
TRBV6-6,NA,NA,TRBJ1-5,TGTGCCAGCAGTTATATAGCAGGGCCAAATCAGCCCCAGCATTTT,CASSYIAGPNQPQHF